This T cell receptor beta chain comes out of a study of blood T cell repertoires in COVID-19 (dated by TCRdb to the early 2020s). About the full investigation: Collaborator samples came from the United States, Italy and Spain and covered acute and convalescent phases of COVID-19. The material from the prospective study consisted of cDNA or gDNA derived from T cells, B-cell-depleted T cells, or PBMCs. The dataset comprised deeply sampled blood TCRbeta repertoires from subjects exposed to, actively infected with, or recovered from COVID-19. The repertoires were made available in a free public database intended to serve as a resource for research on the immune response to SARS-CoV-2. The samples were drawn from the first 160 participants of the ongoing ImmuneRACE study and from 950 to 1,500 subjects provided by 6 global collaborators. Nearly every sample came with metadata listing a de-identified subject ID, COVID-19 status, age in years and sex. Where available, HLA class I and class II types were obtained from metadata supplied by the sample provider rather than from assay-based typing.

Study-wide findings and limitations: Clinical and demographic metadata were provided uncurated, with the amount varying by source and participant.

TCRbeta CDR3 regions were amplified from genomic DNA by means of the immunoSEQ Assay, a bias-controlled multiplex PCR. Per the source publication's procedure: Nucleated cell counts per sample were estimated from amplification of reference gene primers within the assay. To quantify the absolute abundance of each unique TCRbeta CDR3 rearrangement, sequence reads were collapsed and filtered. For each sample, productive Simpson clonality was calculated as the square root of Simpson's diversity index over productive rearrangements. TCRdb retrieved this table from immuneACCESS and kept in-frame rearrangements only. Not all clones are present; in checked studies, unresolved V genes account for under half, and no reason is known for the remainder. V and J calls and clone size follow that table, whereas D and trimming were derived from the DNA. The sample table lists about 150,000 clones, around 86% of them with a count of one. The ten largest clones represent approximately 13% of the sample.

A second Seattle source provided samples from volunteer blood donors who had recovered from COVID-19. The collaborating institutions used their own protocols to collect whole blood in K2EDTA tubes. For TCRbeta analysis, collaborators shipped samples as frozen whole blood, isolated PBMCs, or DNA extracted from either of those sample types. On this clone: Its antigen target is currently unknown. The input lacks base qualities; no much larger clone sits a single base away. The sample holds other DNA sequences that translate to the same CDR3.

CDR1 LNHNV and CDR2 YYDKDF are derived from the germline V gene (reference sequence). The CDR3 spans 14 residues, from the cysteine through the phenylalanine. Here the CDR3 DNA is all that survives: 42 bases in frame from base 1. V is cut back by 4 bases and J by 3 bases, with 3 bases in the junction unmatched. The sequence was obtained from a man aged 65 to 79 who had recovered from COVID-19. Material for sequencing was peripheral blood. The sequence links TRBV15 to TRBJ2-7, and 10 bases in between align with TRBD1. The DNA sequence is given as TGTGCCACCAGCAAGGACAGGGGGAGCTACGAGCAGTACTTC. Its protein product is CATSKDRGSYEQYF.